This is a list of T cell receptor beta chains from one sample in a study of cytomegalovirus exposure and HLA in healthy donors. Some clones are missing from TCRdb's copy, which holds only in-frame ones; the method was immunoSEQ multiplex PCR. The sample records hundreds of thousands of clones, approximately 70% being singletons. The specimen was PBMCs. Source of these receptors: a middle-aged man in good health and CMV-seropositive. CDR3s include the opening cysteine and the closing phenylalanine or tryptophan. The order of the fields is V gene, D gene, clone size, J gene, CDR3 protein, CDR3 DNA. The D gene is left open where the match is weak. Rows give clone size only sometimes, using once, few, many, or a class for an expanded clone.

TRBV29-1	.	.	TRBJ1-2	CSVEDVGGPF	TGCAGCGTTGAGGATGTAGGGGGACCCTTC
TRBV18	.	once	TRBJ1-5	CASSPGTQQPQHF	TGTGCCAGCTCACCTGGGACACAGCAGCCCCAGCATTTT
TRBV9	TRBD1	many	TRBJ1-1	CASSASGTVGTEAFF	TGTGCCAGCAGCGCCTCCGGGACAGTGGGGACTGAAGCTTTCTTT
TRBV29-1	TRBD1	few	TRBJ1-1	CSVHRGRFGAFF	TGCAGCGTCCACAGGGGCAGGTTTGGGGCTTTCTTT
TRBV5-1	TRBD1	once	TRBJ1-1	CASRFTGTGSTEAFF	TGCGCCAGCAGATTTACCGGGACAGGGAGCACTGAAGCTTTCTTT
TRBV2	TRBD1	.	TRBJ2-7	CASSTGQGISREQYF	TGTGCCAGCAGTACCGGACAGGGTATTTCTAGGGAGCAGTACTTC
TRBV29-1	.	.	TRBJ1-2	CSVEEGQRRVF	TGCAGCGTTGAAGAGGGCCAGCGCAGGGTCTTC
TRBV28	TRBD2	few	TRBJ2-5	CASSSSGGHQETQYF	TGTGCCAGCAGTTCTAGCGGGGGACACCAAGAGACCCAGTACTTC
TRBV5-4	TRBD2	.	TRBJ2-5	CASSSRGAGGRETQYF	TGTGCCAGCAGCTCCCGCGGGGCGGGGGGAAGGGAGACCCAGTACTTC
TRBV7-9	.	.	TRBJ1-5	CASSPEGGNQPQHF	TGTGCCAGCAGCCCCGAAGGGGGCAATCAGCCCCAGCATTTT
TRBV15	.	.	TRBJ2-1	CATSRDPPSTGLSYNEQFF	TGTGCCACCAGCAGAGATCCCCCCTCTACAGGCCTCTCCTACAATGAGCAGTTCTTC
TRBV4-2	.	few	TRBJ2-4	CASSPTGLQNIQYF	TGTGCCAGCAGCCCTACCGGACTACAAAACATTCAGTACTTC
TRBV28	.	.	TRBJ1-2	CASSFNRVGYGYTF	TGTGCCAGCAGTTTTAACAGGGTCGGCTATGGCTACACCTTC
TRBV10-2	.	.	TRBJ2-2	CASRDTGLGDVGELFF	TGCGCCAGCAGGGATACCGGGCTCGGGGATGTCGGGGAGCTGTTTTTT
TRBV19	.	.	TRBJ1-1	CASSINKEAFF	TGTGCCAGTAGTATAAACAAAGAAGCTTTCTTT
TRBV7-7	TRBD2	.	TRBJ2-4	CASSSRLAGGLLAKNIQYF	TGTGCCAGCAGCTCTCGACTAGCGGGGGGGTTACTAGCCAAAAACATTCAGTACTTC
TRBV7-8	.	.	TRBJ1-3	CASSLFGGDGSGNTIYF	TGTGCCAGCAGCTTATTTGGGGGGGATGGCTCTGGAAACACCATATATTTT
TRBV9	.	.	TRBJ2-5	CASSTQGNLQETQYF	TGTGCCAGCAGCACCCAGGGGAACCTCCAAGAGACCCAGTACTTC
TRBV2	TRBD1	few	TRBJ2-2	CASSVTGGAGGELFF	TGTGCCAGCAGCGTGACAGGGGGCGCGGGCGGGGAGCTGTTTTTT
TRBV19	.	.	TRBJ1-1	CASKRGGNTEAFF	TGTGCCAGTAAAAGGGGGGGGAACACTGAAGCTTTCTTT
TRBV5-4	.	.	TRBJ2-3	CASSLVAGWGTDTQYF	TGTGCCAGCAGCTTGGTGGCGGGGTGGGGAACAGATACGCAGTATTTT
TRBV5-1	.	.	TRBJ2-7	CASSLAGTYEQYF	TGCGCCAGCAGCTTGGCAGGGACCTACGAGCAGTACTTC
TRBV2	TRBD1	.	TRBJ1-4	CARQGGRGEKLFF	TGTGCCAGACAGGGGGGCCGAGGTGAAAAACTGTTTTTT
TRBV5-4	TRBD1	.	TRBJ1-6	CASSLRDSVNSPLHF	TGTGCCAGCAGCCTAAGGGACAGTGTAAATTCACCCCTCCACTTT
TRBV5-1	TRBD2	.	TRBJ2-1	CASKSETSGGNEQFF	TGCGCCAGCAAGTCTGAGACTAGCGGGGGGAACGAGCAGTTCTTC
TRBV28	.	.	TRBJ2-7	CASSPAGQGSYEQYF	TGTGCCAGCAGTCCGGCGGGCCAGGGGTCCTACGAGCAGTACTTC
TRBV7-2	TRBD1	once	TRBJ1-6	CASSTGGGSPLHF	TGTGCCAGCAGCACAGGGGGCGGCTCACCCCTCCACTTT